The rows below give T cell receptor beta chains drawn from one sample of a study of beta chain features in type 1 diabetes. Repertoires were generated with immunoSEQ multiplex PCR, while TCRdb's copy carries only in-frame clones and drops some. The table lists about 23,000 clones, about three fifths of them singletons, with under 0.4% in the top ten. Sequenced material: stem cell memory CD4+ T cells from blood. The receptors shown here come from a man aged 18 to 29 with type 1 diabetes. The CDR3 runs from the conserved cysteine through the conserved F or W.

V,CDR3
TRBV18,CASSPWQEGNTQYF
TRBV9,CASSPAGKDGYTF
TRBV14,CASSPPPDRDYGYTF
TRBV28,CASRVTGTGHEQYF
TRBV7-8,CASSLAYGGKNTGELFF
TRBV18,CASSPLAEGPDTQYF
TRBV23-1,CASSQSSGQGVVYEQYF
TRBV7-9,CASSQASGDQPQHF
TRBV7-2,CASSLGLSRTTDTQYF
TRBV29-1,CSVDLQGAKAFF
TRBV2,CASRDQTGIFYEQYF
TRBV5-4,CASSPDRRRGETQYF
TRBV12-5,CASGLGGTPRQYF
TRBV5-1,CASSPGTSGSNEQFF
TRBV5-1,CASSPGTYNEQFF
TRBV21-1,CASSNDDRVNEKLFF
TRBV6-6,CASSYGQADEKLFF
TRBV11-2,CASSPIPPVLYGYTF
TRBV7-9,CASSKGEGEAFF
TRBV7-2,CASSLARLAWGGEQYF
TRBV5-6,CASSLGAGTPNQPQHF
TRBV6-6,CASSFHPRTAHEQYF
TRBV28,CASSLWQRPGNTIYF
TRBV5-5,CASSLARLEIREQYF
TRBV30,CAWSVARGYTDTQYF
TRBV5-1,CASSFGYRDEQYF
TRBV7-2,CASTTEATHSNEQFF
TRBV25-1,CASSDPGTGLYEQYF
TRBV5-1,CAVRQGPNTEAFF
TRBV5-6,CASSLRSGETQYF
TRBV7-2,CASSSDGTSGPYNEQFF
TRBV11-2,CASRGTRRGVQETQYF
TRBV2,CASRRQVAYEQYF
TRBV2,CASNGLAGGAGELFF
TRBV7-2,CASSPQSPGLADQETQYF
TRBV2,CASLRTGDGELFF
TRBV27,CASRDSREQYF
TRBV27,CASSLREGKYEQYF
TRBV4-1,CASSQERRGTTYEQYF
TRBV5-1,CASSQVGDSGANVLTF
TRBV30,CAWTEAGSTNEKLFF
TRBV6-5,CASSPNRANTEAFF
TRBV5-1,CASSLGQANTIYF